These 9 T cell receptor beta chains share one sample of origin, sequenced in a study of T cells in Graves' hyperthyroidism and ophthalmopathy. RNA transcripts provided the source from which TCR beta CDR3 regions were amplified. When the TCR CDR3 underwent first-round RT-PCR, the HTBI primer set was used. One entry per CDR3 protein results from TCRdb running MiXCR on the multiplex PCR reads. Of about 270,000 distinct CDR3 sequences in the sample, over 20% were seen once. Sequencing was performed on blood. The receptors originated from a man aged 25 to 40 with Graves' ophthalmopathy.

In the case of this clonotype: A much larger clonotype is one base distant, so this may be a read error. The V and J genes are TRBV3-1 and TRBJ1-1; 8 bases line up with TRBD1. The CDR3 extends over 14 amino acids. Trimming removed 5 bases from V and 3 bases from J; junction bases left unmatched: 5. Looked up from germline, CDR1 is LGHDT and CDR2 is YNNKEL (reference sequence). The CDR3 DNA reads as TGTGCCAGCAGCGGACAGGGATGGGACACTGAAGCTTTCTTT. This gives the protein CASSGQGWDTEAFF.

The gene calls are TRBV10-1 and TRBJ2-7; tentatively, D is TRBD2 (5 bases). Trimming took 0 bases from V and 6 from J, leaving 9 bases between them. Germline values: CDR1 WNHNN, CDR2 SYGVQD (reference sequence). CDR3 length: 13 residues. The CDR3 region is CASSESLAGEQYF. CDR3 coding DNA: TGCGCCAGCAGTGAGTCCCTAGCAGGCGAGCAGTACTTC.

The V gene is TRBV18, the J gene TRBJ1-5, with D tentatively TRBD1 (6 bases). V lost 3 bases, J lost 4 bases, and 13 bases lay in between. This CDR3 contains 15 residues. The germline gives CDR1 KGHSH, CDR2 LQKENI. CDR3 DNA sequence: TGTGCCAGCTCACCCCGACAGGCAGATAATCAGCCCCAGCATTTT. Its translation: CASSPRQADNQPQHF.

The V call is TRBV15, the J call TRBJ2-7; D uncertain. The V gene's germline CDR1 is LNHNV and CDR2 YYDKDF (reference sequence). The CDR3 consists of 13 residues. V was trimmed by 0 bases and J by 6 bases, leaving 9 bases between them. This chain's CDR3 is CATSRDSWAEQYF. In DNA, the CDR3 is TGTGCCACCAGCAGAGATTCCTGGGCCGAGCAGTACTTC.

This clonotype showed up just a few times. The genes are TRBV28 and TRBJ2-3, with 10 positions matching TRBD2. Germline assignment: CDR1 MDHEN and CDR2 SYDVKM. The CDR3 is 17 amino acids. V trimming: 3 bases; J trimming: 6 bases; junction bases outside the gene matches: 12. As DNA, the CDR3 is TGTGCCAGCAGTTTCAGGACTAGCGGTATCGGGGGCGATACGCAGTATTTT. Translating it yields CASSFRTSGIGGDTQYF.

V and J are TRBV20-1 and TRBJ1-5, with a tentative D call TRBD1 (5 bases). Trimming pared 5 bases from V and 9 bases from J, leaving 20 bases between. CDR1 and CDR2 from the germline V gene are DFQATT and SNEGSKA (reference sequence). CDR3 size: 14 residues. DNA for the CDR3: TGCAGTGCTTATACCGGGGCCGGCCTCACGCCCCAGCATTTT. It specifies CSAYTGAGLTPQHF.

This clonotype was seen a handful of times. The CDR3: CASSLTGSGELFF. The DNA of the CDR3 is TGTGCCAGTAGTTTGACTGGTAGCGGGGAGCTGTTTTTT. The rearrangement joins TRBV19 to TRBJ2-2, with D unclear. With 5 bases removed from V and 7 bases from J, the gap between germline ends came to 11 bases. The CDR3 sequence is 13 residues long. The V gene's germline CDR1 is LNHDA and CDR2 SQIVND (reference sequence).

This clonotype was counted between two and nine times. This chain links TRBV7-2 with TRBJ1-4; TRBD1 matches at 9 bases. The V segment lost 3 bases and the J segment 10 bases; nucleotides outside the gene matches: 12. CDR3 length equals 16 residues. Germline V CDR1 and CDR2: SGHTA, FQGNSA. The DNA of the CDR3 is TGTGCCAGCAGCTTGACGACGGGACAGGGACGGGTAAAACTGTTTTTT. Translated: CASSLTTGQGRVKLFF.

This clonotype turned up a few times. The rearrangement joins TRBV19 to TRBJ1-1; D is uncertain. Trimming shortened V by 4 bases and J by 1 base, and 16 bases separated the two germline ends. Germline V gene sequence: CDR1 LNHDA, CDR2 SQIVND (reference sequence). The CDR3 covers 16 residues. CDR3 sequence reads: CASSTSNAVWNTEAFF. The CDR3 nucleotides are TGTGCCAGTAGTACGAGTAATGCGGTTTGGAACACTGAAGCTTTCTTT.